The T cell receptor beta chain described here comes from a study of Ad26.COV2.S vaccination and SARS-CoV-2 variants listed by TCRdb under 2021. Regarding the study in general: Vaccine-arm donors were drawn from COV1001, a multicentre, randomized, double-blind, placebo-controlled phase I-IIa trial of Ad26.COV2.S in healthy adults. Dosing of Ad26.COV2.S was intramuscular, at either 5x10^10 or 1x10^11 viral particles, delivered as one shot or as two shots spaced 56 days apart. The specificity and breadth of SARS-CoV-2-reactive T cell receptors after Ad26.COV2.S vaccination were assessed by TCRbeta repertoire sequencing. Trial participants were randomized into five groups of five, in which low-dose or high-dose Ad26.COV2.S was given once or twice, or placebo was given on both occasions. The TCR-sequenced set comprised approximately 32 samples: roughly 19 Ad26.COV2.S vaccine recipients, 5 placebo recipients and 8 SARS-CoV-2 convalescent individuals. Investigators remained blinded to trial group allocation during experiments and outcome assessment.

According to the study, the label for this sample's treatment or condition signals: approximately 18 received Ad26.COV2.S at low or high dose, single or two shots; five or six received placebo; per-sample allocation not given. For vaccine and placebo recipients, repertoires were sequenced using samples collected on day 63 after the first injection. Between 29 July and 7 August 2020, Cohort 1b enrolled 20 to 30 adults aged 18-55 years at one site in Boston, USA. Ad26.COV2.S was a replication-incompetent adenovirus type 26 vector that expressed a prefusion-stabilized SARS-CoV-2 spike protein derived from the original Wuhan strain. Its CDR3 holds 17 amino acids, cysteine through phenylalanine. Of the read, only the CDR3 DNA is kept; its 51 bases are in frame from base 1. From a lookup of the germline V gene (reference sequence), CDR1 and CDR2 are MNHEY and SMNVEV. V is cut by 6 bases and J by 8 bases, and the space between the germline ends is 23 bases.

The immunoSEQ Assay was the method used to sequence TCRbeta CDR3 regions. After extraction, genomic DNA underwent amplification by bias-controlled multiplex PCR, followed by high-throughput sequencing. The published analysis was carried out like this. To quantify the absolute abundance of each unique TCRbeta CDR3 region, sequences were collapsed and filtered. T cell fraction was estimated by normalizing TCRbeta template counts to usable DNA, with usable DNA measured through amplification of reference genes found in all nucleated cells. Repertoire TCRs were annotated as SARS-CoV-2-specific by exact matching of V gene, CDR3 amino acid sequence and J gene to a known reactive TCR set. The reference SARS-CoV-2 TCR set was derived from MIRA and filtered for enrichment in COVID-19-positive ImmuneCODE repertoires, a step that removed public or cross-reactive TCRs. Based on the MIRA antigens, annotated TCRs were further analysed at the level of specific ORF or position within ORF. Breadth was defined as the number of annotated unique rearrangements divided by the total number of unique productive rearrangements, and depth was defined as the summed frequency of the annotated unique rearrangements. Two-sided Wilcoxon rank-sum tests were used to compare TCR breadth between groups. In its TCRdb copy, this immuneACCESS table keeps in-frame sequences only and misses some clones. Where compared with another copy, unresolved V genes explain less than half of these, and the others have no known cause. V and J calls and clone size are copied from that table; D and trimming were computed from the DNA. This sample has roughly 510,000 clones in its table, and roughly 85% of those were observed once. The ten largest clones add up to around 13% of the sample.

Concerning this clone: The specificity of this receptor is unknown. No much larger clone is present one base from it, and per-base qualities are unavailable.

What the authors observed across the whole study: Higher spike-specific TCR breadth was observed in Ad26.COV2.S recipients than in placebo recipients (P = 0.0014). The authors noted that total T cell responses may have been underestimated by the TCR breadth and depth analyses. After vaccination, spike-specific CD8+ and CD4+ T cell responses were reported to show substantial breadth. The study was not powered for comparison of responses between vaccine doses or regimens. Vaccine and placebo recipients had similar non-spike TCR breadth, a finding consistent with the vaccine containing only spike.

The receptor was isolated from a person between 18 and 59 years old who received the Ad26.COV2.S COVID-19 vaccine or a placebo. The receptor chain draws on TRBV27 and TRBJ1-6, with the D segment identity uncertain. This sample comprised peripheral blood, obtained in a trial of Ad26.COV2.S vaccine versus placebo. The sequenced DNA is TGTGCCAGCAGCTGGGTTGGGGAGCCGGGAATTCATTCACCCCTCCACTTT. The encoded protein is CASSWVGEPGIHSPLHF.